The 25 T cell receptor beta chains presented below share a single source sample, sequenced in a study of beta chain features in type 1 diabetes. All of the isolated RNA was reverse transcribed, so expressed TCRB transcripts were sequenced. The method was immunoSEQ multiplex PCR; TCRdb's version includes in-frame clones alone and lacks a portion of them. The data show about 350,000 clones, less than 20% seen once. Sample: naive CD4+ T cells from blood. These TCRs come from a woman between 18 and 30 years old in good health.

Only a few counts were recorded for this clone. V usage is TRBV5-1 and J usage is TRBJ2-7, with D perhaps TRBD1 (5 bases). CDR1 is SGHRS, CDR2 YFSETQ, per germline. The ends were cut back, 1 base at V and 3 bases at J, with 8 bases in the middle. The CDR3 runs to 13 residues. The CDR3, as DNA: TGCGCCAGCAGCTTGCAGGGCCGCTACGAGCAGTACTTC. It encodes CASSLQGRYEQYF.

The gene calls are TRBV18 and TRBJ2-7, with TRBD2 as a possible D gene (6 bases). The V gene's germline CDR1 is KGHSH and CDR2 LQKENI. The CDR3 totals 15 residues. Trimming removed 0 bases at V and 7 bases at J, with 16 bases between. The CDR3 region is CASSPPGLKRGEQYF. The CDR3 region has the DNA TGTGCCAGCTCACCACCGGGACTTAAGAGAGGGGAGCAGTACTTC.

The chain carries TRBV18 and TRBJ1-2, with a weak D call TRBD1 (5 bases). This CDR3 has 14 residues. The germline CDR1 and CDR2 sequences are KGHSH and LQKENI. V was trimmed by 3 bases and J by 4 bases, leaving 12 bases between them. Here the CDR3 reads CASSPDSSSYGYTF. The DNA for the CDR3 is TGTGCCAGCTCACCCGACAGCTCAAGCTATGGCTACACCTTC.

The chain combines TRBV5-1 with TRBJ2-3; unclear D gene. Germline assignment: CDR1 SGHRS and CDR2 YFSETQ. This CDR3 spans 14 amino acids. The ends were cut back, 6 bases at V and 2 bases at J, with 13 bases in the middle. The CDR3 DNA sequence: TGCGCCAGCACCCCCTCTTCTTCCACAGATACGCAGTATTTT. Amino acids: CASTPSSSTDTQYF.

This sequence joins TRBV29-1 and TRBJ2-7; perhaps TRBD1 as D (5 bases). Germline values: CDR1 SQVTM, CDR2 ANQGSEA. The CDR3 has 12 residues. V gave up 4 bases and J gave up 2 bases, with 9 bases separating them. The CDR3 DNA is TGCAGCGTTGGTGGCAGGGCCTACGAGCAGTACTTC. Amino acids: CSVGGRAYEQYF.

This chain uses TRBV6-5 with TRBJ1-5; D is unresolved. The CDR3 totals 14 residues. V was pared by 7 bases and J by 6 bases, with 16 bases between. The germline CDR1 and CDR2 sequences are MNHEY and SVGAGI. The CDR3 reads CASTTSVRGQPQHF. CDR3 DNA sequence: TGTGCCAGCACAACCTCGGTTCGGGGTCAGCCCCAGCATTTT.

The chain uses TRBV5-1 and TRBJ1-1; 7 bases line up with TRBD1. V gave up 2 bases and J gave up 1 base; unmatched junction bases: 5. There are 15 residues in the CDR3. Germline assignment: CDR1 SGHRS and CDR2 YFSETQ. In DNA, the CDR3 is TGCGCCAGCAGCTTCTCTCGACAGGGGAACACTGAAGCTTTCTTT. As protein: CASSFSRQGNTEAFF.

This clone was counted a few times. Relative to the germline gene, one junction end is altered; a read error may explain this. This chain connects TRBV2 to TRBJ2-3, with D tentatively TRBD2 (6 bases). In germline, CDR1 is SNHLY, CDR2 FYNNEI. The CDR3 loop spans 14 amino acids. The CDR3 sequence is CASREGLSGDTQYF. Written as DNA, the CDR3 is TGTGCCAGCCGTGAGGGCCTAAGCGGGGATACGCAGTATTTT.

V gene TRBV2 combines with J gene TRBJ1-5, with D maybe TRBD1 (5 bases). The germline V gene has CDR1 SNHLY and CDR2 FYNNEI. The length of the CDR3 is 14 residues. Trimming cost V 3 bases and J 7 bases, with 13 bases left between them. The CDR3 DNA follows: TGTGCCAGCAGTGACAGGGAAAGACGACAGCCCCAGCATTTT. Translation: CASSDRERRQPQHF.

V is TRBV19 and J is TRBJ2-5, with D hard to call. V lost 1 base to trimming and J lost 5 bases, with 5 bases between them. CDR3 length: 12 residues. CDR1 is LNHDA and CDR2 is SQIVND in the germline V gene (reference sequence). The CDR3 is CASSIASETQYF. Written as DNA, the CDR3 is TGTGCCAGTAGTATAGCTTCGGAGACCCAGTACTTC.

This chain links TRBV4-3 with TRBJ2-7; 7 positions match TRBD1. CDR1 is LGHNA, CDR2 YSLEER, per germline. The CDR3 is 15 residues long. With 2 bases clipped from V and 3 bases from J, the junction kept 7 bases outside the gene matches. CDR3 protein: CASSQNPGQSYEQYF. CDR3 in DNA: TGCGCCAGCAGCCAAAATCCGGGACAGAGCTACGAGCAGTACTTC.

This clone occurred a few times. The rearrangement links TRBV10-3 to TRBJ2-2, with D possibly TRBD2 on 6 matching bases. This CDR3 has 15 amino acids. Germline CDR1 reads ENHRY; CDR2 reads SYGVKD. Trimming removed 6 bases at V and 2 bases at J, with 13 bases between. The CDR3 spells CAIRASEGNTGELFF. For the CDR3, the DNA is TGTGCCATCAGGGCCTCGGAGGGAAACACCGGGGAGCTGTTTTTT.

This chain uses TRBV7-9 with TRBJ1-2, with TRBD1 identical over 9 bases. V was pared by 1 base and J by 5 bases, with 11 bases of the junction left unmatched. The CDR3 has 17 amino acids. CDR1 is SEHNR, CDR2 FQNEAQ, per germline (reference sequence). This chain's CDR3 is CASSLGRIGTGNYGYTF. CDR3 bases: TGTGCCAGCAGCTTAGGCAGAATCGGGACAGGGAATTATGGCTACACCTTC.

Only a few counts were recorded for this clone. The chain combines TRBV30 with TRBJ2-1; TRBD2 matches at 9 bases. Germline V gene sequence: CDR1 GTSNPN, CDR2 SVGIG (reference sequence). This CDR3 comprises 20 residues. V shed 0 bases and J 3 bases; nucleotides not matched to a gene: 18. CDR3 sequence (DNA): TGTGCCTGGAGTGTACGTAGGCCCTCGACTAGCGGTAACAGCTACAATGAGCAGTTCTTC. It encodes CAWSVRRPSTSGNSYNEQFF.

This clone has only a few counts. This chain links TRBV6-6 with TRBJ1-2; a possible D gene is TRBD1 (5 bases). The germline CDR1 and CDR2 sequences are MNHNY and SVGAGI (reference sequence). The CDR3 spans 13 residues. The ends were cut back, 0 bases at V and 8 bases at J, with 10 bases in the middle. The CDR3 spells CASSYSGVGGYTF. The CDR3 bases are TGTGCCAGCAGTTACTCAGGGGTTGGGGGCTACACCTTC.

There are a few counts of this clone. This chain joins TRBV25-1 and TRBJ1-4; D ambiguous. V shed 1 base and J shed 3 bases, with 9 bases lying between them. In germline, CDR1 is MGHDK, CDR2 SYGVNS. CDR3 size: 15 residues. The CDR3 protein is CASSESWASNEKLFF. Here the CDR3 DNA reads TGTGCCAGCAGTGAATCCTGGGCTTCTAATGAAAAACTGTTTTTT.

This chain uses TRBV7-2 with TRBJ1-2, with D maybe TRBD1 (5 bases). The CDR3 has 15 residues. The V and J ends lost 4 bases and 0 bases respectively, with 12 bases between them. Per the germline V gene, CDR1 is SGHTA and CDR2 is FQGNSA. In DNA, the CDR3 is TGTGCCAGCAGCTCTGGGGTAGGGGCTAACTATGGCTACACCTTC. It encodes CASSSGVGANYGYTF.

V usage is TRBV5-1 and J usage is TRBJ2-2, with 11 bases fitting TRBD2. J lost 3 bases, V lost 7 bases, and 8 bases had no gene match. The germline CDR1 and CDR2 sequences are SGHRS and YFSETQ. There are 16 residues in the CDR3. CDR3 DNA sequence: TGCGCCAGCCATATGACTAGCGGGGATTACACCGGGGAGCTGTTTTTT. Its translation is CASHMTSGDYTGELFF.

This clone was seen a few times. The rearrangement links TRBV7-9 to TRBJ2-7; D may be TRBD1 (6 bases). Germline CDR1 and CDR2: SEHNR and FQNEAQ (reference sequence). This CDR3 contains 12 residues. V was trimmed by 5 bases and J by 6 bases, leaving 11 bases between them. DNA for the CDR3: TGTGCCAGCAGCCCTATGACAGGCGAGCAGTACTTC. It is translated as CASSPMTGEQYF.

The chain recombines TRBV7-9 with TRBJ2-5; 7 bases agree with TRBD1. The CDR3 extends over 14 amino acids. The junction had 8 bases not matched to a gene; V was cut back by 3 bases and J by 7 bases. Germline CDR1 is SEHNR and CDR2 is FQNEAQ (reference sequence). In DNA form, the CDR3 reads TGTGCCAGCAGCTTTACAGGGGTGGTCGGGACCCAGTACTTC. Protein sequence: CASSFTGVVGTQYF.

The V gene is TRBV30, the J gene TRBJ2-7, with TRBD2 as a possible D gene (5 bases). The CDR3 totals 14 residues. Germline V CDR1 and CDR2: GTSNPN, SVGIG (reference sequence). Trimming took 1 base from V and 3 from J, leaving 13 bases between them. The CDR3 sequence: CAWSERLAGYEQYF. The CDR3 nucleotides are TGTGCCTGGAGTGAGCGTCTAGCAGGCTACGAGCAGTACTTC.

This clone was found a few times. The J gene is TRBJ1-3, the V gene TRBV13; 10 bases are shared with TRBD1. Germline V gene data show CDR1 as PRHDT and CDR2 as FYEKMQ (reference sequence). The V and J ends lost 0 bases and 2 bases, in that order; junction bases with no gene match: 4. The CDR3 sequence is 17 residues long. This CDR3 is CASSLGTGTGAGNTIYF. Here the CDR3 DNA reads TGTGCCAGCAGCTTAGGCACCGGGACAGGGGCTGGAAACACCATATATTTT.

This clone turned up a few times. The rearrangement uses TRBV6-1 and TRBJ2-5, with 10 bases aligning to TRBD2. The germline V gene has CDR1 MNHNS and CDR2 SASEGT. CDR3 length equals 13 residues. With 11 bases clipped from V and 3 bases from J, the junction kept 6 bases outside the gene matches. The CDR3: CAGGLAVEETQYF. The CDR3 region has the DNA TGTGCCGGAGGACTAGCGGTAGAAGAGACCCAGTACTTC.

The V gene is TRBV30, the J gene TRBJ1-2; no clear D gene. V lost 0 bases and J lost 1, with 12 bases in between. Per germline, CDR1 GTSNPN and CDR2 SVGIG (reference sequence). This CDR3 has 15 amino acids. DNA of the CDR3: TGTGCCTGGAGTGTAAAAGCCCTCATTAACTATGGCTACACCTTC. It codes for CAWSVKALINYGYTF.

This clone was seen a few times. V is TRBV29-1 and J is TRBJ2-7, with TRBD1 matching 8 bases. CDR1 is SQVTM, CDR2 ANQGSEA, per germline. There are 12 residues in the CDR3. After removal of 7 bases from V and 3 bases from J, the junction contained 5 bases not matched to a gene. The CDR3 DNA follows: TGCAGCGCCGGACAGGGAGGCTACGAGCAGTACTTC. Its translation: CSAGQGGYEQYF.